This paragraph reports one TCR beta chain. Its antigen remains unknown. The germline CDR1 and CDR2 sequences are MDHEN and SYDVKM. Trimming cost V 1 base and J 7 bases, with 16 bases left between them. The CDR3 sequence is 16 residues long. This sample stems from a study of shared clonotypes between healthy human individuals. Whole-study context: Per donor, three plates held CD4 naive cells, three held CD4 memory, two held CD8 naive and one held CD8 memory.

The repertoire was sequenced with immunoSEQ multiplex PCR; TCRdb's copy has only in-frame clones and lacks some. The sample holds some 1,400,000 clones, roughly 96% seen once. Findings and caveats of the study: Generation probabilities were higher for clonotypes shared across all four sorted-subset donors than for unshared ones.

The CD4+ fraction was divided into a CD45RA+ naive subset and a CD45RA-negative memory subset. The sequence was obtained from a man aged 25 to 45 in good health. The rearrangement joins TRBV28 to TRBJ1-4; D may be TRBD1 (6 bases). The source material was naive CD4+ T cells sorted from blood. As for subset: CD45RA+ positively selected. This CDR3 reads CASSLSTGYRGEKLFF. The CDR3 DNA follows: TGTGCCAGCAGTTTATCAACAGGGTATCGGGGTGAAAAACTGTTTTTT. The entire variable domain, with the rest obtained from reference TRBV28 and TRBJ1-4, is as follows: DVKVTQSSRYLVKRTGEKVFLECVQDMDHENMFWYRQDPGLGLRLIYFSYDVKMKEKGDIPEGYSVSREKKERFSLILESASTNQTSMYLCASSLSTGYRGEKLFFGSGTQLSVL.